This is a list of T cell receptor beta chains from one sample in a study. TCRdb reprocessed the RT-PCR reads via MiXCR and lists one record per CDR3 protein. Of 650,000 to 800,000 distinct CDR3 sequences listed, 11% to 15% are singletons. Sequenced: memory CD4+ T cells from blood. The receptors come from a female donor in good health, serving as a healthy control. Each CDR3 is given with its conserved first and last residue. A D gene is named only where the DNA matches it firmly. Clone size is shown for a subset of rows, as once, few, many or a class of expanded clone.

j_call,d_call,v_call,clone_size,cdr3_nt,cdr3_aa
TRBJ2-1,TRBD2,TRBV6-2/TRBV6-3,-,TGTGTCAGCAGTCACCGGGGGACTAGCGGGAGGCCCGGTGTTAGAAATGAGCAGTTCTTC,CVSSHRGTSGRPGVRNEQFF
TRBJ1-5,-,TRBV6-1,few,TGTGCCAGCAGTGAAGCGTCAGGGACCAGTCAGCCCCAGCATTTT,CASSEASGTSQPQHF
TRBJ1-2,TRBD1,TRBV6-1,-,TGTGCCAGCAGTAGAACTAGCATGGGACAGGGGAGCTATGGCTACACCTTC,CASSRTSMGQGSYGYTF
TRBJ1-2,-,TRBV9,-,TGTGCCAGCAGCGCCCGGGACAATTATGGCTACACCTTC,CASSARDNYGYTF
TRBJ2-3,TRBD2,TRBV25-1,-,TGTGCCAGCAGTGCTAGCGGGATAGCAGATACGCAGTATTTT,CASSASGIADTQYF
TRBJ1-1,-,TRBV6-5,many,TGTGCCAGCAGCCTTTCAAGGATGAACACTGAAGCTTTCTTT,CASSLSRMNTEAFF
TRBJ1-3,TRBD1,TRBV6-5,few,TGTGCCAGCAGAGGGGGCAACTCTGGAAACACCATATATTTT,CASRGGNSGNTIYF
TRBJ1-2,TRBD1,TRBV27,many,TGTGCCAGCAGCAGAGACCCAGGGGGGAGGGGCTACACCTTC,CASSRDPGGRGYTF
TRBJ1-5,TRBD1,TRBV5-1,-,TGCGCCAGCAGCCAGGGGGTCGGGTTAAATCAGCCCCAGCATTTT,CASSQGVGLNQPQHF
TRBJ1-1,-,TRBV24-1,-,TGTGCCACCAGTGATTCGCGGCGGGGGGGACACACTGAAGCTTTCTTT,CATSDSRRGGHTEAFF
TRBJ1-2,-,TRBV20-1,many,TGCAGTGCTAGAGATTTCTTCGGTGAACACACCTTC,CSARDFFGEHTF
TRBJ1-6,-,TRBV7-3,-,TGTGCCAGCAGCTTGCTGGGGGCGAATTCGGGTTCACCCCTCCACTTT,CASSLLGANSGSPLHF
TRBJ1-5,-,TRBV28,few,TGTGCCAGCAGTCAGAACACCGGGACAATTAGCAATCAGCCCCAGCATTTT,CASSQNTGTISNQPQHF
TRBJ1-2,TRBD1,TRBV7-9,-,TGTGCCAGCAGCCCCACAGGGGACGACGGCTACACCTTC,CASSPTGDDGYTF
TRBJ2-7,-,TRBV10-3,few,TGTGCCACCTCAGTGTTGGGCTACGAGCAGTACTTC,CATSVLGYEQYF
TRBJ1-2,TRBD1,TRBV5-6,-,TGTGCCAGCAGCCGCATACAGGGGGCGAATGGCTACACCTTC,CASSRIQGANGYTF
TRBJ2-5,TRBD2,TRBV30,few,TGTGCCTGGACTAGCGGGGTAGAGACCCAGTACTTC,CAWTSGVETQYF
TRBJ2-5,-,TRBV20-1,-,TGCAGTGCTAGAGGATTGGGGAATCACCAAGAGACCCAGTACTTC,CSARGLGNHQETQYF
TRBJ2-7,TRBD2,TRBV24-1,-,TGTGCCACCAGTGACCGAGGACTAGCGGGAATCTACGAGCAGTACTTC,CATSDRGLAGIYEQYF
TRBJ1-1,-,TRBV20-1,many,TGCAGTGCTCCGGACCTGAACACTGAAGCTTTCTTT,CSAPDLNTEAFF
TRBJ1-6,-,TRBV4-2,few,TGTGCCAGCAGCCAAGAAGACAAAAGTAATTCACCCCTCCACTTT,CASSQEDKSNSPLHF
TRBJ2-5,-,TRBV15,many,TGTGCCACCAGCTTGGGACCACTAGAGACCCAGTACTTC,CATSLGPLETQYF
TRBJ1-5,-,TRBV10-3,many,TGTGCCATCAGTGATGAGACAGGCACGAATCAGCCCCAGCATTTT,CAISDETGTNQPQHF
TRBJ2-2,-,TRBV10-3,-,TGTGCCACCAGTGATACCCCAGGGAACACCTGGGAGCTGTTTTTT,CATSDTPGNTWELFF
TRBJ1-2,-,TRBV7-2,few,TGTGCCAGCAGCCCGAGGGGAGGGGGAGGGGGTTCCCTCTATGGCTACACCTTC,CASSPRGGGGGSLYGYTF
TRBJ2-3,TRBD2,TRBV6-1,few,TGTGCCAGCAGTGAAAGCTTGCAAGCGGGAGTAGGCGATACGCAGTATTTT,CASSESLQAGVGDTQYF
TRBJ1-1,-,TRBV7-9,-,TGTGCCAGCAGTTATACATACGTGAACACTGAAGCTTTCTTT,CASSYTYVNTEAFF
TRBJ1-4,TRBD1,TRBV12-3/TRBV12-4,-,TGTGCCAGCACCACGACAGGGCTGGGTGAAAAACTGTTTTTT,CASTTTGLGEKLFF
TRBJ2-1,-,TRBV27,many,TGTGCCAGCAGTGGGGGCAGGGGAGTCGGAGAGCAGTTCTTC,CASSGGRGVGEQFF
TRBJ2-2,-,TRBV5-1,many,TGCGCCAGCAGCTTAGGAGGGGGCACCGGGGAGCTGTTTTTT,CASSLGGGTGELFF
TRBJ2-2,-,TRBV3-1,few,TGTGCCAGCAGCCACGGGGTCCGGGAGCTGTTTTTT,CASSHGVRELFF
TRBJ2-3,-,TRBV4-3,-,TGCGCCAGCAGCCAAGGACTTCAGTACACAGATACGCAGTATTTT,CASSQGLQYTDTQYF
TRBJ2-5,TRBD1,TRBV5-1,-,TGCGCCAGCAGCCCCACCGGACAGGGCGGGCAAGAGACCCAGTACTTC,CASSPTGQGGQETQYF
TRBJ1-5,-,TRBV7-2,-,TGTGCCAGCAGCTTAGTGGAGGGATCACCCCAGCATTTT,CASSLVEGSPQHF
TRBJ2-1,-,TRBV7-3,many,TGTGCCAGCAGCCCTGGGGCCCTGGAGTACAATGAGCAGTTCTTC,CASSPGALEYNEQFF
TRBJ1-2,-,TRBV9,-,TGTGCCAGCAGCGTAGATCCAGGGAGGGACGGCTACACCTTC,CASSVDPGRDGYTF
TRBJ1-1,TRBD1,TRBV9,-,TGTGCCAGCAGCGCGACAGGGGCGAGCACTGAAGCTTTCTTT,CASSATGASTEAFF
TRBJ2-7,-,TRBV11-2,-,TGTGCCAGCACCCCGGTGGTAGGGCCCTACGAGCAGTACTTC,CASTPVVGPYEQYF
TRBJ2-3,-,TRBV5-4,-,TGTGCCAGCAGCCCCACGGGGCGAGCAGCCAGCACAGATACGCAGTATTTT,CASSPTGRAASTDTQYF
TRBJ2-1,-,TRBV7-2,many,TGTGCCAGCAGCTTAGAGGTAGCTGAGCAGTTCTTC,CASSLEVAEQFF
TRBJ2-7,-,TRBV7-9,many,TGTGCCAGCAGCTTCACTCTAGGCAATCGGTACTTC,CASSFTLGNRYF
TRBJ2-2,-,TRBV6-4,-,TGTGCCAGCAGAGAACAGGGAACCGGGGAGCTGTTTTTT,CASREQGTGELFF